This is a list of T cell receptor beta chains from one sample in a study of immune evolution from preneoplasia to lung adenocarcinoma. The method was immunoSEQ multiplex PCR; TCRdb's version includes in-frame clones alone and lacks a portion of them. Here the sample spans roughly 13,000 clones, 80% being singletons. Sample: FFPE minimally invasive lung adenocarcinoma tissue. The origin of the receptors is a person between 65 and 80 years old with lung adenocarcinoma. Both conserved end residues are part of each CDR3. D genes are given only for firm matches. Size is omitted from some rows. Given values are once, few, many or a class for expanded clones.

clone size,J gene,D gene,V gene,CDR3 DNA,CDR3 protein
NA,TRBJ2-2,TRBD2,TRBV15,TGTGCCACCAGCAGATGGGGGAGGGACCATCTTGACACCGGGGAGCTGTTTTTT,CATSRWGRDHLDTGELFF
NA,TRBJ1-5,NA,TRBV6-1,TGTGCCGTTGCCGTAGGTACGGGCAATCAGCCCCAGCATTTT,CAVAVGTGNQPQHF
NA,TRBJ2-1,TRBD1,TRBV7-6,TGTGCCAGCAGCCCAGGGGGCGCGTCCTACAATGAGCAGTTCTTC,CASSPGGASYNEQFF
NA,TRBJ2-1,NA,TRBV2,TGTGCCAGCAAGGGTAGCGGAAATGAGCAGTTCTTC,CASKGSGNEQFF
NA,TRBJ2-7,TRBD2,TRBV4-1,TGCGCCAGCAGCCAAGTCCCACAGGTCGCGGGAGGAAATTTGGACGAGCAGTACTTC,CASSQVPQVAGGNLDEQYF
once,TRBJ2-7,TRBD2,TRBV5-1,TGCGCCAGCAGTATAGCGGGGGGCTCCTACGAGCAGTACTTC,CASSIAGGSYEQYF
NA,TRBJ2-1,NA,TRBV5-6,TGTGCCAGCAGCCGAGGGTCAGGTGAGCAGTTCTTC,CASSRGSGEQFF
NA,TRBJ1-1,NA,TRBV30,TGTGCCTGGGATCCCGGGGTGAACACTGAAGCTTTCTTT,CAWDPGVNTEAFF
NA,TRBJ2-2,TRBD1,TRBV25-1,TGTGCCAGCAAGGGACAGGGTGAGCGTAACACCGGGGAGCTGTTTTTT,CASKGQGERNTGELFF
NA,TRBJ1-4,NA,TRBV5-1,TGCGCCAGCAGCCTCGACAGAGTTAATGAAAAACTGTTTTTT,CASSLDRVNEKLFF
NA,TRBJ2-3,NA,TRBV5-1,TGCGCCAGCAGCTTGACGCGGGTGGGGACAGATACGCAGTATTTT,CASSLTRVGTDTQYF
NA,TRBJ2-6,NA,TRBV30,TGTGCCTGGACGAAAAACTCTGGGGCCAACGTCCTGACTTTC,CAWTKNSGANVLTF
NA,TRBJ2-1,NA,TRBV5-4,TGTGCCAGCAGCTTCTGGCAGACGTTACACAATGAGCAGTTCTTC,CASSFWQTLHNEQFF
few,TRBJ1-3,NA,TRBV10-3,TGTGCCATCCTTGGTACGGGAAACACCATATATTTT,CAILGTGNTIYF
NA,TRBJ1-3,NA,TRBV30,TGTGCCTGGAGTGTACTCGGAAACACCATATATTTT,CAWSVLGNTIYF
NA,TRBJ1-3,TRBD1,TRBV19,TGTGCCCTTTCGGACAGGGCTGGAAACACCATATATTTT,CALSDRAGNTIYF
NA,TRBJ2-7,NA,TRBV4-1,TGCGCCAGCAGCCAATCCGTCAGTTCAGTAACCTACGAGCAGTACTTC,CASSQSVSSVTYEQYF
NA,TRBJ2-7,TRBD1,TRBV29-1,TGCAGCGTGCCAGGGACAGTAGGCGAGCAGTACTTC,CSVPGTVGEQYF
once,TRBJ2-3,TRBD1,TRBV5-5,TGTGCCAGCAGCTCCGGGACAGGGGGTTTCACAGATACGCAGTATTTT,CASSSGTGGFTDTQYF
NA,TRBJ2-7,NA,TRBV10-1,TGCGCCAGCAGTGTTATGGAGGGTAGGGCCGAGCAGTACTTC,CASSVMEGRAEQYF
NA,TRBJ2-3,NA,TRBV6-4,TGTGCCAGTATGACGGAGACCTTCACAGATACGCAGTATTTT,CASMTETFTDTQYF
NA,TRBJ1-1,NA,TRBV5-1,TGCGCCAGCAGCTCGGAGGGGTCCAACACTGAAGCTTTCTTT,CASSSEGSNTEAFF
few,TRBJ1-4,TRBD1,TRBV6-1,TGTGCCAGCAGTCAACAGGGGGTGGTTAATGAAAAACTGTTTTTT,CASSQQGVVNEKLFF
few,TRBJ1-4,TRBD1,TRBV7-9,TGTGCCAGCAGCTTACCAGGGGGCAGTGAAAAACTGTTTTTT,CASSLPGGSEKLFF
NA,TRBJ2-7,NA,TRBV20-1,TGCAGTGCAAGAGGAGTCTACGAGCAGTACTTC,CSARGVYEQYF
once,TRBJ1-1,TRBD1,TRBV19,TGTGCCAGTAGGATTGACGGGACAGGGGCTAAACTGAACACTGAAGCTTTCTTT,CASRIDGTGAKLNTEAFF
once,TRBJ1-1,NA,TRBV2,TGTGCCAGCAGGAGGGGTACTGAAGCTTTCTTT,CASRRGTEAFF
NA,TRBJ1-1,NA,TRBV5-5,TGTGCCAGCAGCTTTCTGAACACTGAAGCTTTCTTT,CASSFLNTEAFF
NA,TRBJ2-7,TRBD2,TRBV9,TGTGCCAGCAGCGTAGGCGGGAGGTCGATTTACGAGCAGTACTTC,CASSVGGRSIYEQYF
NA,TRBJ2-1,NA,TRBV6-1,TGTGCCAGCATGGGCCTGAGCTCCTACAATGAGCAGTTCTTC,CASMGLSSYNEQFF
NA,TRBJ1-2,NA,TRBV7-8,TGTGCCAGCAGCTTAGGTCTTAGGGAGGGCGGCTACACCTTC,CASSLGLREGGYTF
NA,TRBJ1-3,TRBD1,TRBV9,TGTGCCAGCAGCGCCGGGACAGGGACTGGAAACACCATATATTTT,CASSAGTGTGNTIYF
NA,TRBJ1-4,TRBD1,TRBV9,TGTGCCAGCAGCTTATCCGGGACAGGGAATGAAAAACTGTTTTTT,CASSLSGTGNEKLFF
NA,TRBJ2-2,NA,TRBV7-6,TGTGCCAGCAGCATCCTAGCCCGACAGGCGGGCGGGGAGGAGCTGTTTTTT,CASSILARQAGGEELFF
NA,TRBJ1-5,NA,TRBV28,TGTGCCAGCAGTTGGGGGGGCGTATCGGGTCAGCCCCAGCATTTT,CASSWGGVSGQPQHF
once,TRBJ2-1,TRBD2,TRBV6-4,TGTGCCAGCAGTGTTGGCGGGGGGGCGAGTGAGCAGTTCTTC,CASSVGGGASEQFF
NA,TRBJ1-6,NA,TRBV4-2,TGTGCCAGCAGCGAACAGGGAAATAATTCACCCCTCCACTTT,CASSEQGNNSPLHF